This T cell receptor (beta chain) was identified in a study of CD8+CD57+ T cells in acquired aplastic anemia. Study-wide background: Average DNA yield from sorted CD4+ and CD8+ cells was approximately 3 ug. Study-wide results and limits: No significant difference in CD8+ Simpson's diversity was found between patients and controls.

The CDR3 is 17 amino acids. Germline V gene data show CDR1 as SGHNT and CDR2 as YENEEA. Trimming cost V 1 base and J 4 bases, with 19 bases left between them. Profiling that covered TCR beta VDJ and CDR3 relied on genomic DNA as its template. Via MiXCR, TCRdb re-called the reads, giving one row per CDR3 protein. This sample has about 81,000 distinct CDR3 sequences; under 50% occur once, and the top ten carry approximately 61%. In the case of this clonotype: The antigen is unknown.

The chain recombines TRBV11-3 with TRBJ2-5; TRBD2 is a possible D gene (6 bases). Sequencing was carried out using sorted CD4+, CD8+, or CD8+CD57+ T cells (not recorded which) from PBMCs. This clonotype was sampled from a human donor in good health, serving as a control. CDR3 sequence reads: CASSLGVGLTRGETQYF. CDR3 coding DNA: TGTGCCAGCAGCTTAGGGGTGGGACTCACCCGAGGAGAGACCCAGTACTTC.